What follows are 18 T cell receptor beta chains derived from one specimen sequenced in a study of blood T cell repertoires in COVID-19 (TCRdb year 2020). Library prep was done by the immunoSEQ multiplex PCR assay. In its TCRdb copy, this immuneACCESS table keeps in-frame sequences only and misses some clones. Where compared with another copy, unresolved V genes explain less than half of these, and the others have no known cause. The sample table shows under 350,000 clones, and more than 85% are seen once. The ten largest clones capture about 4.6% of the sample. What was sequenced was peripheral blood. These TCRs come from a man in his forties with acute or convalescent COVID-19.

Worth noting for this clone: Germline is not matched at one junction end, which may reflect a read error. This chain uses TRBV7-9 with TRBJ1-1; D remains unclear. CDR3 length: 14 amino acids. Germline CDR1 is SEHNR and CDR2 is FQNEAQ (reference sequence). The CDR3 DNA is TGTGCCAGCACCCCTCAGGTGATGAATACTGAAGCTTTCTTT. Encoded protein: CASTPQVMNTEAFF. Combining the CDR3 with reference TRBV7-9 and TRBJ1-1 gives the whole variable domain DTGVSQNPRHKITKRGQNVTFRCDPISEHNRLYWYRQTLGQGPEFLTYFQNEAQLEKSRLLSDRFSAERPKGSFSTLEIQRTEQGDSAMYLCASTPQVMNTEAFFGQGTRLTVV.

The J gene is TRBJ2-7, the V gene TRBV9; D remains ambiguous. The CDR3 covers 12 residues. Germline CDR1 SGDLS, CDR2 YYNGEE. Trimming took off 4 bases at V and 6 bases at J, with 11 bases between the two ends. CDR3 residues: CASSLPLVEQYF. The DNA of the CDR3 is TGTGCCAGCAGCCTCCCTTTAGTCGAGCAGTACTTC.

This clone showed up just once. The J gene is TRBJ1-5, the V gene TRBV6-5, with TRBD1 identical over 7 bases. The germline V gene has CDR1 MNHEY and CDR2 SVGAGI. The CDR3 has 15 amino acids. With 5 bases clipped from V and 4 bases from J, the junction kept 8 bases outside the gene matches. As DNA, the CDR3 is TGTGCCAGCAGTCCTGGGGGGACAGCTAATCAGCCCCAGCATTTT. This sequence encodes CASSPGGTANQPQHF.

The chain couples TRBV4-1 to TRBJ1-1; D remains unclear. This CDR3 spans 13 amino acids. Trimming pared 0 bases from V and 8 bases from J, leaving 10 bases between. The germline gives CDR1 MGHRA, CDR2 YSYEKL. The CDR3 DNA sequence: TGCGCCAGCAGCCAAGATTCCAACTTGGAAGCTTTCTTT. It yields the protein CASSQDSNLEAFF.

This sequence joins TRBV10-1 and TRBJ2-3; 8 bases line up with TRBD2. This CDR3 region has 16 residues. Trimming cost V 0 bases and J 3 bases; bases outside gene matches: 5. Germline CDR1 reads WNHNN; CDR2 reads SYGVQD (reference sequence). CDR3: CASSESNGGATDTQYF. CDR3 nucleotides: TGCGCCAGCAGTGAGTCAAACGGGGGGGCGACAGATACGCAGTATTTT.

The CDR3 coding sequence is TGTGCCAGCAGCCAAGAGATGGCAGGGGGCGAGGGAAGTGGCTACACCTTC. The encoded protein is CASSQEMAGGEGSGYTF. The chain couples TRBV3-1 (or the pseudogene TRBV3-2) to TRBJ1-2; 8 nucleotides agree with TRBD1. The V and J ends lost 0 bases and 7 bases, in that order; junction bases with no gene match: 13. The CDR3 has 17 residues. Germline V CDR1 and CDR2: LGHDT, YNNKEL (reference sequence).

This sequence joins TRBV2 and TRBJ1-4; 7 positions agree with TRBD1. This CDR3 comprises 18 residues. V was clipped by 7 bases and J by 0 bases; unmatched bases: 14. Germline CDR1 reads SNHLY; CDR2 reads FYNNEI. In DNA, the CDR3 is TGTGCCAGCAAGTATAGAGGGGGCACTGCGGCAACTAATGAAAAACTGTTTTTT. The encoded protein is CASKYRGGTAATNEKLFF.

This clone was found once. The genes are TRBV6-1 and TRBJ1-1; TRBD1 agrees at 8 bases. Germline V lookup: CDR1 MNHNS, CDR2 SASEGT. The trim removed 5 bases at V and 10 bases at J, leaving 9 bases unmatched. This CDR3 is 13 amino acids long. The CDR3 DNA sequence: TGTGCCAGCAGTCATGGGGGTGACAGGGGAGCTTTCTTT. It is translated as CASSHGGDRGAFF.

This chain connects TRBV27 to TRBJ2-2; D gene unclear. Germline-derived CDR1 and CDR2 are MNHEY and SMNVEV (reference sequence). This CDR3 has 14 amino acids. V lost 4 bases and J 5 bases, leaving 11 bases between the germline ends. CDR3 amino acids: CASSSPTRTGELFF. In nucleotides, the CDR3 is TGTGCCAGCAGTTCCCCAACGAGAACCGGGGAGCTGTTTTTT.

In nucleotides, the CDR3 is TGTGCCAGCAGTTACGGGGGGGCTGGTGAGACCCAGTACTTC. This translates into CASSYGGAGETQYF. The chain links TRBV6-5 to TRBJ2-5, with D possibly being TRBD2 (7 bases). CDR3 length: 14 residues. Germline values: CDR1 MNHEY, CDR2 SVGAGI. The germline V and J ends were trimmed by 2 bases and 5 bases, with 12 bases remaining between them.

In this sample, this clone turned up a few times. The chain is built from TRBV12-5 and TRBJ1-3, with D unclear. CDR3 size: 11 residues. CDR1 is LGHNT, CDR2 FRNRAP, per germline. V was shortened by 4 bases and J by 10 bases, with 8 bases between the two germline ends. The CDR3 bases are TGTGCTAGTGGTTCCGAGGTGACCATATATTTT. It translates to CASGSEVTIYF.

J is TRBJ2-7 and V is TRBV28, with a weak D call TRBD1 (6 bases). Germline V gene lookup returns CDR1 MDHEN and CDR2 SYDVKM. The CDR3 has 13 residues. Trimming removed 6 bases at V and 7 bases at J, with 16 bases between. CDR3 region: CASSGTPTGEQYF. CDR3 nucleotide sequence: TGTGCCAGCAGCGGGACACCCACGGGGGAGCAGTACTTC.

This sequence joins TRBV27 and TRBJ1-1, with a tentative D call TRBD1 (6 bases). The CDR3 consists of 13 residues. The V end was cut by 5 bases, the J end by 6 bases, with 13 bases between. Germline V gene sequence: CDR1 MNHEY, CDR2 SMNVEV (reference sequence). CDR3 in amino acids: CASSPRGWAEAFF. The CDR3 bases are TGTGCCAGCAGTCCCAGGGGTTGGGCTGAAGCTTTCTTT.

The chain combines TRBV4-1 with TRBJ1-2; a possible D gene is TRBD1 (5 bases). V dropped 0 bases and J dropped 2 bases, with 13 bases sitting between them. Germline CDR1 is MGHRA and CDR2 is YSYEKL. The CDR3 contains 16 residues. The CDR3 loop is CASSQDTGRMNYGYTF. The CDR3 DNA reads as TGCGCCAGCAGCCAAGATACAGGACGGATGAACTATGGCTACACCTTC.

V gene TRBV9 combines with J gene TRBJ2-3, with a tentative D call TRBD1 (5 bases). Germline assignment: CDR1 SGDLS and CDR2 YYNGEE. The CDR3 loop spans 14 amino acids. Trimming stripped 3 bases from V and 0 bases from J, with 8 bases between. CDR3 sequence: CASSASGSTDTQYF. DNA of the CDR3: TGTGCCAGCAGCGCATCAGGGAGCACAGATACGCAGTATTTT.

CDR3 in DNA: TGCAGCGTTGAGGACAGAGCCTACGAGCAGTACTTC. This translates into CSVEDRAYEQYF. This rearrangement joins TRBV29-1 to TRBJ2-7, with a possible D match to TRBD1 (6 bases). CDR1 is SQVTM and CDR2 is ANQGSEA in the germline V gene. Trimming removed 3 bases at V and 2 bases at J, with 8 bases between. The CDR3 sequence is 12 residues long.

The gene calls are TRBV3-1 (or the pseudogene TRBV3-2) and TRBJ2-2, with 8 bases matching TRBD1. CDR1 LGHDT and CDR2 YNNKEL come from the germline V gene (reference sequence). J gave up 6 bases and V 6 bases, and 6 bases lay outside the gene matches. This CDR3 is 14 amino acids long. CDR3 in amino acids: CASRPSGGPGELFF. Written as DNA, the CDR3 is TGTGCCAGCAGACCTTCAGGGGGCCCCGGGGAGCTGTTTTTT.

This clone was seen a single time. The CDR3 region is CASSGTPSYEQYF. The CDR3 bases are TGTGCCAGCAGCGGGACACCCTCCTACGAGCAGTACTTC. The V and J genes are TRBV5-6 and TRBJ2-7; D is perhaps TRBD1 (6 bases). The CDR3 has 13 residues. Germline CDR1 reads SGHDT; CDR2 reads YYEEEE. The germline V and J ends were trimmed by 4 bases and 0 bases, with 8 bases remaining between them.